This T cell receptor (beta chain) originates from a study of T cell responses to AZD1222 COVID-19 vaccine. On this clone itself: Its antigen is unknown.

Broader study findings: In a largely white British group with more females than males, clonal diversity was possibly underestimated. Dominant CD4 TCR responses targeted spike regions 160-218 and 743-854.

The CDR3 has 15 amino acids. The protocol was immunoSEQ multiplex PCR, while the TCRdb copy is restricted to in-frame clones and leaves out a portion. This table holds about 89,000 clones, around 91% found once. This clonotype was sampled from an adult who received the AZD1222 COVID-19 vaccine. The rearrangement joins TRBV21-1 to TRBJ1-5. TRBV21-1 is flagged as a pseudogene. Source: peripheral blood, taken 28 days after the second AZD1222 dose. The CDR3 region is CASRKRARSNQPQHF. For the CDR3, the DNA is TGTGCCAGCAGGAAGCGGGCCAGGAGCAATCAGCCCCAGCATTTT.